This T cell receptor (beta chain) was recovered during a study of HIV-infected patients and healthy controls. A few counts support this clonotype. Antigen unknown. 500 ng RNA was reverse transcribed with alpha and beta constant-region primers. Using multiplexing indices, alpha and beta chain libraries were generated apart by chain-specific third strand synthesis. MiXCR was run by TCRdb on the 5' RACE reads, yielding one entry per CDR3 protein. The table lists approximately 22,000 distinct CDR3 sequences, roughly 8.7% of them singletons. CDR3 length: 14 residues. V gave up 5 bases and J gave up 2 bases, with 12 bases separating them. CDR1 is LNHDA, CDR2 SQIVND, per germline (reference sequence). Whole blood was used without fractionation, so all unsorted peripheral T cells were included. General study results and limits: Compared with healthy controls, HIV-infected patients showed less CDR3 sharing between individuals. Eight alpha and eight beta V genes differed significantly in mean usage between HIV-infected patients and controls. Unequal distinct sequence numbers between patients and controls complicated comparisons. HIV+ repertoires were severely depleted of MAIT alpha-chain CDR3s, unlike healthy controls.

The rearrangement joins TRBV19 to TRBJ1-1; D might be TRBD1 (5 bases). Sequenced sample: blood. The receptor comes from an adult in good health. The CDR3 region is CASSVGPFNTEAFF. The DNA for the CDR3 is TGTGCCAGTAGTGTGGGACCCTTTAACACTGAAGCTTTCTTT.